Listed below are T cell receptor beta chains from one sample, sequenced in a study of T cell responses to AZD1222 COVID-19 vaccine. The repertoire was sequenced with immunoSEQ multiplex PCR; TCRdb's copy has only in-frame clones and lacks some. Of over 60,000 clones listed, around 90% are singletons. Sequences were derived from peripheral blood, sampled on day 0 of AZD1222 vaccination. These receptors came from an adult in good health. Both conserved end residues are part of each CDR3. Fields, in order: J gene, clone size, V gene, CDR3 length, D gene, CDR3 protein, CDR3 DNA. The D gene is left open where the match is weak. Clone size is shown for a subset of rows, as once, few, many or a class of expanded clone.

>TRBJ2-1|NA|TRBV15|13|NA
CATKLVAGYEQFF
TGTGCCACTAAACTCGTGGCGGGGTATGAGCAGTTCTTC
>TRBJ1-2|NA|TRBV4-1|16|NA
CASSRKVGGENYGYTF
TGCGCCAGCAGCCGCAAAGTCGGAGGGGAGAACTATGGCTACACCTTC
>TRBJ1-2|NA|TRBV29-1|15|NA
CSVQPYPQPGYGYTF
TGCAGCGTACAACCCTACCCCCAACCGGGCTATGGCTACACCTTC
>TRBJ1-6|NA|TRBV4-1|16|NA
CASSQYTGYLGSPLHF
TGCGCCAGCAGCCAGTATACAGGGTACCTCGGGTCACCCCTCCACTTT
>TRBJ2-2|NA|TRBV7-9|17|TRBD1
CASSLPSDRGHTGELFF
TGTGCCAGCAGCTTACCTTCGGACAGGGGTCACACCGGGGAGCTGTTTTTT
>TRBJ2-2|NA|TRBV13|12|NA
CASSLETGELFF
TGTGCCAGCAGCTTAGAGACCGGGGAGCTGTTTTTT
>TRBJ2-3|NA|TRBV7-2|14|TRBD2
CASSPGLATDTQYF
TGTGCCAGCAGCCCGGGACTAGCTACAGATACGCAGTATTTT
>TRBJ2-3|once|TRBV28|15|NA
CASRISPVGTDTQYF
TGTGCCAGCAGAATTAGCCCTGTTGGTACAGATACGCAGTATTTT
>TRBJ1-6|NA|TRBV25-1|15|NA
CAIKWGGATNSPLHF
TGTGCCATCAAGTGGGGGGGGGCGACGAATTCACCCCTCCACTTT
>TRBJ1-2|NA|TRBV9|15|TRBD1
CASSASIRDRDGYTF
TGTGCCAGCAGCGCATCGATTCGGGACAGGGATGGCTACACCTTC
>TRBJ2-7|NA|TRBV7-2|15|TRBD1
CASSLAGTGGYEQYF
TGTGCCAGCAGCTTAGCGGGGACAGGGGGCTACGAGCAGTACTTC
>TRBJ2-3|once|TRBV2|16|NA
CASSSPLASDTDTQYF
TGTGCCAGCAGTTCCCCTCTAGCGAGTGACACAGATACGCAGTATTTT
>TRBJ1-1|NA|TRBV19|14|TRBD1
CASSTGTENTEAFF
TGTGCCAGTAGTACTGGGACAGAGAACACTGAAGCTTTCTTT
>TRBJ2-2|NA|TRBV9|11|NA
CASSVSGELFF
TGTGCCAGCAGCGTATCCGGGGAGCTGTTTTTT
>TRBJ1-4|NA|TRBV9|14|NA
CASSAGHPNEKLFF
TGTGCCAGCAGCGCGGGACATCCGAATGAAAAACTGTTTTTT
>TRBJ1-3|NA|TRBV5-1|16|NA
CASSLYGFFSGNTIYF
TGCGCCAGCAGCTTGTATGGGTTCTTCTCTGGAAACACCATATATTTT
>TRBJ1-2|NA|TRBV4-1|15|NA
CASSQEGGGTYGYTF
TGCGCCAGCAGCCAAGAGGGCGGAGGTACCTATGGCTACACCTTC
>TRBJ1-1|NA|TRBV3-1/TRBV3-2|15|TRBD1
CASSQAGQQNTEAFF
TGTGCCAGCAGCCAGGCGGGACAGCAAAACACTGAAGCTTTCTTT
>TRBJ2-1|NA|TRBV21-1|19|NA
CASSKTSDAGGSAFNEQFF
TGTGCCAGCAGCAAAACCTCCGATGCGGGGGGGTCCGCGTTCAATGAGCAGTTCTTC
>TRBJ1-5|NA|TRBV18|18|TRBD1
CASSPTTTDREGDQPQHF
TGTGCCAGCTCACCAACTACCACGGACAGGGAGGGAGATCAGCCCCAGCATTTT
>TRBJ1-3|NA|TRBV30|12|NA
CAWSAPGNTIYF
TGTGCCTGGAGTGCCCCCGGAAACACCATATATTTT
>TRBJ2-3|medium-sized|TRBV6-2/TRBV6-3|14|NA
CASSYPSRGDTQYF
TGTGCCAGCAGTTACCCGTCTAGAGGAGATACGCAGTATTTT
>TRBJ1-5|NA|TRBV7-2|16|NA
CASSLAGQWGNQPQHF
TGTGCCAGCAGCTTAGCCGGTCAATGGGGCAATCAGCCCCAGCATTTT
>TRBJ2-1|NA|TRBV20-1|11|NA
CSAPGPNEQFF
TGCAGTGCACCAGGTCCCAATGAGCAGTTCTTC
>TRBJ1-3|NA|TRBV6-5|15|NA
CASSSGGFTGNTIYF
TGTGCCAGCAGTTCCGGGGGTTTCACTGGAAACACCATATATTTT
>TRBJ1-2|once|TRBV4-3|14|NA
CASSERAGRVGYTF
TGCGCCAGCAGCGAACGCGCGGGTAGAGTTGGCTACACCTTC
>TRBJ1-2|NA|TRBV5-4|13|TRBD1
CASTPDRDYGYTF
TGTGCCAGCACCCCCGACAGGGACTATGGCTACACCTTC
>TRBJ1-1|NA|TRBV11-2|18|NA
CASSLTLRGPFMNTEAFF
TGTGCCAGCAGCTTAACACTACGGGGACCCTTCATGAACACTGAAGCTTTCTTT
>TRBJ2-7|NA|TRBV30|11|NA
CALRQTYEQYF
TGTGCCCTAAGACAGACCTACGAGCAGTACTTC
>TRBJ2-4|NA|TRBV19|12|TRBD1
CASMGQGGIQYF
TGTGCCAGTATGGGACAGGGGGGCATTCAGTACTTC
>TRBJ2-7|NA|TRBV10-2|13|TRBD2
CAAGRGGTYEQYF
TGCGCCGCCGGGCGGGGGGGTACCTACGAGCAGTACTTC
>TRBJ2-5|NA|TRBV13|13|NA
CASSLLGWETQYF
TGTGCCAGCAGCTTACTCGGATGGGAGACCCAGTACTTC
>TRBJ1-6|NA|TRBV5-4|14|NA
CASSVGGDPSPLHF
TGTGCCAGCAGCGTCGGGGGAGACCCTTCACCCCTCCACTTT
>TRBJ1-2|NA|TRBV30|15|NA
CAWRGSYIANYGYTF
TGTGCCTGGAGGGGTTCTTACATAGCTAACTATGGCTACACCTTC
>TRBJ2-3|NA|TRBV4-1|15|NA
CASSQTPPGTDTQYF
TGCGCCAGCAGCCAGACACCTCCGGGCACAGATACGCAGTATTTT
>TRBJ2-1|NA|TRBV4-2|14|NA
CASSQDLQGREQFF
TGTGCCAGCAGCCAAGATCTTCAGGGCCGTGAGCAGTTCTTC
>TRBJ1-4|NA|TRBV18|17|TRBD1
CASSPKAVGQGGEKLFF
TGTGCCAGCTCACCAAAGGCTGTAGGACAGGGAGGTGAAAAACTGTTTTTT
>TRBJ2-5|NA|TRBV5-1|12|NA
CASSDQQETQYF
TGCGCCAGCAGTGACCAGCAAGAGACCCAGTACTTC
>TRBJ1-2|NA|TRBV10-3|12|NA
CAIYRDNYGYTF
TGTGCCATCTACAGGGACAACTATGGCTACACCTTC
>TRBJ1-3|NA|TRBV28|13|TRBD1
CASGTGAGNTIYF
TGTGCCAGCGGAACAGGGGCTGGAAACACCATATATTTT
>TRBJ2-2|NA|TRBV14|16|NA
CASSQSRGSVSGELFF
TGTGCCAGCAGCCAATCGAGGGGCTCAGTTTCCGGGGAGCTGTTTTTT
>TRBJ1-5|once|TRBV28|14|NA
CASSLGGGNQPQHF
TGTGCCAGCAGTTTAGGGGGTGGCAATCAGCCCCAGCATTTT
>TRBJ1-6|once|TRBV5-8|13|NA
CASSALPNSPLHF
TGTGCCAGCAGTGCCCTCCCGAATTCACCCCTCCACTTT
>TRBJ2-5|NA|TRBV11-2|15|NA
CASSPSVPQGETQYF
TGTGCCAGCAGCCCCTCGGTCCCTCAGGGTGAGACCCAGTACTTC
>TRBJ2-2|NA|TRBV11-3|16|NA
CASSDRGSLDTGELFF
TGTGCCAGCAGCGACCGGGGAAGTTTGGACACCGGGGAGCTGTTTTTT
>TRBJ1-3|NA|TRBV7-9|16|TRBD1
CASSLSGTVSGNTIYF
TGTGCCAGCAGCTTATCTGGGACAGTCTCTGGAAACACCATATATTTT
>TRBJ1-3|NA|TRBV27|15|NA
CASSLPSRSGNTIYF
TGTGCCAGCAGTTTACCATCCCGCTCTGGAAACACCATATATTTT
>TRBJ1-2|NA|TRBV12-3/TRBV12-4|12|NA
CASSLRDYGYTF
TGTGCCAGCAGTTTGAGGGACTACGGCTACACCTTC
>TRBJ1-1|NA|TRBV5-1|16|NA
CASSLGNRAMNTEAFF
TGCGCCAGCAGCTTGGGAAACAGGGCTATGAACACTGAAGCTTTCTTT
>TRBJ1-2|NA|TRBV14|15|TRBD1
CASSQDSQGIYGYTF
TGTGCCAGCAGCCAAGACTCACAGGGGATCTATGGCTACACCTTC
>TRBJ2-3|NA|TRBV5-4|20|TRBD2
CASSERLAGLLLRSTDTQYF
TGTGCCAGCAGCGAAAGACTAGCGGGACTCTTACTACGCTCCACAGATACGCAGTATTTT
>TRBJ1-1|NA|TRBV5-6|13|NA
CASILGGLTEAFF
TGTGCCAGCATCCTGGGGGGTTTAACTGAAGCTTTCTTT